Detailed here is one T cell receptor beta chain. Antigen: not known. The assay was immunoSEQ multiplex PCR, and TCRdb's table has in-frame clones only and misses some. The table has about 120,000 clones, roughly nine tenths seen once; the top ten hold around 4.3%. Germline loops: CDR1 SGHDT, CDR2 YYEEEE. The CDR3 is 12 amino acids. V was clipped by 0 bases and J by 2 bases, with 3 bases between them. The data were taken from a study of T cell responses to AZD1222 COVID-19 vaccine. Study summary: The study pooled second doses at about 4 or about 12 weeks. Whole-study results and caveats: Repertoire sampling was restricted to post-peak T cell response timepoints. Mostly white British, mostly female donors; authors suggested clonal diversity may be underestimated. Spike was spanned by vaccine-associated CD4 TCRs, which were dominant at 160-218 and 743-854.

The sample was peripheral blood, taken on day 0 of AZD1222 vaccination. This clonotype originated in an adult in good health. The chain couples TRBV5-6 to TRBJ2-7; D gene ambiguous. The CDR3 DNA sequence: TGTGCCAGCAGCTTGGGGGCCTACGAGCAGTACTTC. It yields the protein CASSLGAYEQYF.